These 16 T cell receptor beta chains originate from one sample sequenced in a study of blood T cells in healthy people across ages. A J-beta primer mix and a sample-barcoded 5' primer were used in a second PCR of about 7 to 12 cycles. TCRdb passed the 5' RACE reads through MiXCR, listing each CDR3 protein once. The sample has around 1,900,000 distinct CDR3 sequences, about 39% seen once; the top ten hold roughly 23%. The source material was blood. The receptors originated from a human donor in good health.

At least ten counts were recorded for this clonotype. The chain links TRBV6-2 or TRBV6-3 to TRBJ2-7; D is ambiguous. V dropped 0 bases and J dropped 3 bases, with 9 bases sitting between them. The germline V gene has CDR1 MNHEY and CDR2 SVGEGT. The CDR3 length is 14 residues. Here the CDR3 DNA reads TGTGCCAGCAGTTACTCGGACGCTCTCTACGAGCAGTACTTC. This encodes CASSYSDALYEQYF.

In this sample, this clonotype turned up many times. The rearrangement links TRBV5-1 to TRBJ1-4; D uncertain. Trimming took 2 bases from V and 7 from J, leaving 12 bases between them. Looked up from germline, CDR1 is SGHRS and CDR2 is YFSETQ. CDR3 size: 14 residues. The CDR3 here is CASSFSRWGEKLFF. The CDR3 nucleotides are TGCGCCAGCAGCTTCTCGCGGTGGGGTGAAAAACTGTTTTTT.

The CDR3 region is CASRVTTGGKQFF. The CDR3 DNA reads as TGTGCCAGCAGAGTAACGACGGGGGGAAAGCAGTTCTTC. The rearrangement links TRBV12-3 or TRBV12-4 to TRBJ2-1, with 7 bases identical to TRBD2. CDR3 length equals 13 residues. Trimming cost V 6 bases and J 11 bases; bases outside gene matches: 10.

A remark on this clonotype: At one of its ends the junction is not consistent with the germline gene, which may arise from a read error. The chain is built from TRBV10-3 and TRBJ1-2, with D possibly TRBD1 on 5 matching bases. The CDR3 contains 14 residues. Germline values: CDR1 ENHRY, CDR2 SYGVKD. CDR3 residues: CTISESSRVDGYTF. CDR3 bases: TGTACCATCAGTGAAAGTAGCAGGGTCGACGGCTACACCTTC.

The DNA for the CDR3 is TGTGCCACCAGCAGAGATTTGGGGGGTGGTATAGACAATGAGCAGTTCTTC. This gives the protein CATSRDLGGGIDNEQFF. The chain links TRBV15 to TRBJ2-1; D might be TRBD2 (6 bases). Trimming took 0 bases from V and 5 from J, leaving 17 bases between them. Germline loops: CDR1 LNHNV, CDR2 YYDKDF (reference sequence). The CDR3 length is 17 residues.

This clonotype was picked up many times. The chain is built from TRBV29-1 and TRBJ2-3, with 13 nucleotides matching TRBD2. The length of the CDR3 is 14 residues. V lost 4 bases to trimming and J lost 3 bases; unmatched junction nucleotides: 1. Germline V gene data show CDR1 as SQVTM and CDR2 as ANQGSEA. In DNA form, the CDR3 reads TGCAGCGTTGGACTAGCGGGGGGTACAGATACGCAGTATTTT. It specifies CSVGLAGGTDTQYF.

This clonotype was counted a few times. The chain recombines TRBV12-3 or TRBV12-4 with TRBJ2-1, with 8 bases aligning to TRBD2. The trim removed 3 bases at V and 6 bases at J, leaving 7 bases unmatched. This CDR3 comprises 15 residues. Here the CDR3 reads CASSFGTSGSNEQFF. The CDR3 DNA follows: TGTGCCAGCAGTTTCGGGACTAGTGGTTCCAATGAGCAGTTCTTC.

The chain combines TRBV27 with TRBJ1-4, with D maybe TRBD1 (5 bases). The CDR3 contains 17 residues. The V and J ends lost 5 bases and 4 bases respectively, with 20 bases between them. Per the germline V gene, CDR1 is MNHEY and CDR2 is SMNVEV (reference sequence). CDR3 amino acids: CASSPRQPVAGNEKLFF. The CDR3 nucleotides are TGTGCCAGCAGTCCCCGACAGCCTGTCGCTGGTAATGAAAAACTGTTTTTT.

The chain links TRBV30 to TRBJ2-7; D is uncertain. Germline V gives CDR1 GTSNPN, CDR2 SVGIG (reference sequence). V lost 2 bases and J 1 base, leaving 3 bases between the germline ends. CDR3 length: 11 residues. This CDR3 reads CAWSQSYEQYF. As DNA, the CDR3 is TGTGCCTGGAGTCAGTCCTACGAGCAGTACTTC.

This chain connects TRBV5-8 to TRBJ2-1, with 13 bases identical to TRBD2. The J call may be in error: the DNA end matches TRBJ2-7 better. Germline assignment: CDR1 SGHTS and CDR2 YDEGEE. The CDR3 length is 18 residues. Here the CDR3 DNA reads TGTGCCAGCACCTCGGGACGGACTAGCGGGGGATTTTTACGGGAGCAGTACTTC. Its translation: CASTSGRTSGGFLREQYF.

The chain couples TRBV12-3 or TRBV12-4 to TRBJ1-2; 12 positions agree with TRBD1. CDR3 length equals 18 residues. Germline trimming cut 6 bases from V and 4 bases from J; bases unmatched to any gene: 15. Here the CDR3 DNA reads TGTGCCAGCAGCCCGCCGTGGGGGACAGGGGGCCCCGGCTATGGCTACACCTTC. It encodes CASSPPWGTGGPGYGYTF.

The chain links TRBV7-2 to TRBJ2-7, with TRBD2 matching over 9 bases. V dropped 1 base and J dropped 5; count of bases not matched to a gene: 9. This CDR3 is built from 16 residues. Germline V gene sequence: CDR1 SGHTA, CDR2 FQGNSA. Here the CDR3 reads CASSLGAGGGENEQYF. The CDR3 DNA reads TGTGCCAGCAGCTTAGGGGCTGGCGGGGGGGAGAACGAGCAGTACTTC.

Details on this clonotype: Sequence at one end of the junction differs from germline and may be a read error. The chain uses TRBV29-1 and TRBJ2-6; TRBD1 is a possible D gene (5 bases). Germline loops: CDR1 SQVTM, CDR2 ANQGSEA. CDR3 length: 12 residues. The CDR3 is CSVVAGANILTF. The DNA of the CDR3 is TGCAGCGTTGTTGCTGGGGCCAACATCCTGACTTTC.

The table lists this clonotype with a count of one. This sequence joins TRBV6-6 and TRBJ2-1; possibly TRBD1 for D (6 bases). Germline CDR1 and CDR2: MNHNY and SVGAGI (reference sequence). The CDR3 contains 14 residues. Trimming took 4 bases from V and 10 from J, leaving 17 bases between them. The CDR3 DNA is TGTGCCAGCAGTTTATCGGGACACCTTTACGAGCAGTTCTTC. Amino acids: CASSLSGHLYEQFF.

The chain links TRBV7-2 to TRBJ2-5; no firm D call. The DNA end is more similar to TRBJ2-7, so the J call may be wrong. This CDR3 contains 14 residues. Germline V gene lookup returns CDR1 SGHTA and CDR2 FQGNSA. Here the CDR3 DNA reads TGTGCCAGCAGCTCCTCCCTTACCCGCTACGAGCAGTACTTC. Protein sequence: CASSSSLTRYEQYF.

This chain links TRBV15 with TRBJ1-5, with no clear D. The CDR3 covers 14 residues. V lost 6 bases to trimming and J lost 1 base, with 10 bases between them. Germline V gene data show CDR1 as LNHNV and CDR2 as YYDKDF (reference sequence). CDR3 in amino acids: CATSPGWSNQPQHF. As DNA, the CDR3 is TGTGCCACCAGTCCGGGTTGGAGCAATCAGCCCCAGCATTTT.